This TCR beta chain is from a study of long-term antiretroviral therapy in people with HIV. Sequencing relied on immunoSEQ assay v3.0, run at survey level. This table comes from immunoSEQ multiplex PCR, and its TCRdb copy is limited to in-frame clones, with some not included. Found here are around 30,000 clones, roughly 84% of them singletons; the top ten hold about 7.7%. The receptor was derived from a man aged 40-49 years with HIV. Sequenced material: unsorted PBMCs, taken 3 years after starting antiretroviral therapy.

The CDR3 DNA sequence: TGTGCCAGCAGTACAAGGGTGGAAATGAACACTGAAGCTTTCTTT. Protein: CASSTRVEMNTEAFF. The chain couples TRBV11-3 to TRBJ1-1, with D unresolved. The germline V gene has CDR1 SGHNT and CDR2 YENEEA. The CDR3 runs 15 residues. Trimming shortened V by 6 bases and J by 0 bases, and 14 bases separated the two germline ends. Based on the CDR3 plus reference TRBV11-3 and TRBJ1-1, the full variable domain is EAGVVQSPRYKIIEKKQPVAFWCNPISGHNTLYWYLQNLGQGPELLIRYENEEAVDDSQLPKDRFSAERLKGVDSTLKIQPAELGDSAVYLCASSTRVEMNTEAFFGQGTRLTVV.